This entry describes one TCR beta chain. This sample was included in a study of T cells expressing NK-cell markers. Study context: Serological testing identified seven of the eight sequenced donors as HCMV-seropositive and one as seronegative.

Looked up from germline, CDR1 is MNHNS and CDR2 is SASEGT. The CDR3 consists of 19 residues. TCRdb processed the 5' RACE reads again and assigns one entry to each CDR3 protein, with no DNA. Its table lists 550,000 or so distinct CDR3 sequences. The sample comprised blood T cells: a sorted CD56 or NKG2C T cell subset, CD4+ or CD8+ T cells, or bulk PBMC T cells (not recorded which). The sequence was collected from a man aged 18 to 29 in good health. J is TRBJ2-2 and V is TRBV6-1; the TCRdb D gene call, TRBD1, has no DNA to confirm it. CDR3 sequence: CASSLKTTGFGESPGELFF.